These 24 T cell receptor beta chains share one sample of origin, sequenced in a study of blood T cell repertoires in COVID-19. Profiling relied on immunoSEQ multiplex PCR, and the TCRdb table lists in-frame clones only, not all of them. The sample has around 58,000 clones; 88% are singletons. The sequencing input was peripheral blood. All receptors come from a woman aged 55 to 70 with COVID-19, enrolled during active disease.

V usage is TRBV5-8 and J usage is TRBJ1-5; 8 positions agree with TRBD1. CDR3 length equals 14 residues. Trimming at V came to 4 bases and at J to 6 bases, leaving 6 bases not matched to a gene. CDR1 is SGHTS and CDR2 is YDEGEE in the germline V gene. CDR3 protein: CASSIGQGGQPQHF. DNA of the CDR3: TGTGCCAGCAGCATCGGACAGGGAGGTCAGCCCCAGCATTTT. Looking up the rest from reference TRBV5-8 and TRBJ1-5 gives the full variable domain: EAGVTQSPTHLIKTRGQQATLRCSPISGHTSVYWYQQALGLGLQFLLWYDEGEERNRGNFPPRFSGRQFPNYSSELNVNALELEDSALYLCASSIGQGGQPQHFGDGTRLSIL.

This chain joins TRBV7-8 and TRBJ1-4; D gene uncertain. V lost 2 bases, J lost 8 bases, and 18 bases lay in between. The CDR3 is 16 amino acids. Germline V gives CDR1 SGHVS, CDR2 FQNEAQ. The CDR3 DNA follows: TGTGCCAGCAGCTTAAGGCGGAATTTCGGGAGGGAAAAACTGTTTTTT. As protein: CASSLRRNFGREKLFF.

The chain recombines TRBV5-1 with TRBJ2-1; TRBD2 matches at 8 bases. Germline CDR1 SGHRS, CDR2 YFSETQ. Germline trimming cut 0 bases from V and 2 bases from J; bases unmatched to any gene: 7. The CDR3 totals 17 residues. The CDR3 sequence is CASSLGPSGSTYNEQFF. For the CDR3, the DNA is TGCGCCAGCAGCTTGGGGCCTAGCGGGTCCACCTACAATGAGCAGTTCTTC.

The rearrangement uses TRBV19 and TRBJ2-3, with D maybe TRBD2 (5 bases). The CDR3 spans 16 residues. CDR1 is LNHDA, CDR2 SQIVND, per germline (reference sequence). Trimming removed 5 bases from V and 4 bases from J, with 19 bases in between. The CDR3 nucleotides are TGTGCCAGTAGTTATCGGGGTAGCAGCTCGGCAGATACGCAGTATTTT. Translated: CASSYRGSSSADTQYF.

This sequence joins TRBV28 and TRBJ1-4; possible D gene TRBD1, 6 bases. Trimming shortened V by 3 bases and J by 6 bases, and 17 bases separated the two germline ends. This CDR3 spans 16 amino acids. Germline-derived CDR1 and CDR2 are MDHEN and SYDVKM. The CDR3 here is CASSFSGGGNHEKLFF. CDR3 bases: TGTGCCAGCAGTTTCTCGGGGGGCGGAAACCATGAAAAACTGTTTTTT.

J is TRBJ1-6 and V is TRBV5-4; 9 nucleotides match TRBD1. Trimming removed 4 bases from V and 10 bases from J; junction bases left unmatched: 12. CDR1 SGHNT and CDR2 YYREEE come from the germline V gene (reference sequence). The CDR3 runs 16 residues. CDR3 nucleotides: TGTGCCAGCAGCGCTGAACCGGGACAGGGTCGCTCACCCCTCCACTTT. Its translation: CASSAEPGQGRSPLHF. The whole variable domain, remainder taken from reference TRBV5-4 and TRBJ1-6, is ETGVTQSPTHLIKTRGQQVTLRCSSQSGHNTVSWYQQALGQGPQFIFQYYREEENGRGNFPPRFSGLQFPNYSSELNVNALELDDSALYLCASSAEPGQGRSPLHFGNGTRLTVT.

The chain carries TRBV30 and TRBJ1-2; D is ambiguous. V was shortened by 3 bases and J by 2 bases, with 10 bases between the two germline ends. There are 13 residues in the CDR3. Germline V gene lookup returns CDR1 GTSNPN and CDR2 SVGIG (reference sequence). Written as DNA, the CDR3 is TGTGCCTGGAGCTTGACACCAAACTATGGCTACACCTTC. Protein product: CAWSLTPNYGYTF.

V gene TRBV29-1 combines with J gene TRBJ1-1, with D perhaps matching TRBD1 (6 bases). This CDR3 has 11 residues. CDR1 and CDR2 from the germline V gene are SQVTM and ANQGSEA. The ends were cut back, 7 bases at V and 7 bases at J, with 13 bases in the middle. CDR3 DNA sequence: TGCAGCGCAGGACAGCAGGGTGAAGCTTTCTTT. Its translation: CSAGQQGEAFF.

V usage is TRBV7-8 and J usage is TRBJ2-2; 10 bases line up with TRBD2. The germline CDR1 and CDR2 sequences are SGHVS and FQNEAQ. V trimming: 3 bases; J trimming: 6 bases; junction bases outside the gene matches: 7. This CDR3 spans 16 amino acids. CDR3 bases: TGTGCCAGCAGCTTGGTAGCGGGAGGCCGCCCCGGGGAGCTGTTTTTT. Its protein is CASSLVAGGRPGELFF. Full variable domain (outside the CDR3, taken from reference TRBV7-8 and TRBJ2-2): GAGVSQSPRYKVAKRGQDVALRCDPISGHVSLFWYQQALGQGPEFLTYFQNEAQLDKSGLPSDRFFAERPEGSVSTLKIQRTQQEDSAVYLCASSLVAGGRPGELFFGEGSRLTVL.

The rearrangement uses TRBV27 and TRBJ2-2; the match to TRBD2 covers 12 bases. Germline V gene sequence: CDR1 MNHEY, CDR2 SMNVEV (reference sequence). This CDR3 spans 14 amino acids. The junction had 3 bases not matched to a gene; V was cut back by 6 bases and J by 7 bases. The CDR3 protein is CASRLAGGNGELFF. The CDR3 DNA reads TGTGCCAGCAGACTAGCGGGAGGAAACGGGGAGCTGTTTTTT.

The chain combines TRBV7-9 with TRBJ1-5; 9 positions match TRBD1. V lost 0 bases to trimming and J lost 6 bases; unmatched junction nucleotides: 3. The CDR3 runs 15 residues. Germline V gene data show CDR1 as SEHNR and CDR2 as FQNEAQ (reference sequence). CDR3 sequence reads: CASSLAQGATQPQHF. CDR3 nucleotides: TGTGCCAGCAGCTTAGCACAGGGGGCCACTCAGCCCCAGCATTTT.

V and J are TRBV12-2 and TRBJ1-1; the D call TRBD1 from the table was never checked on the DNA. TRBV12-2 is annotated as a pseudogene. The CDR3 sequence is 15 residues long. Here the CDR3 DNA reads TGTGCAAGTCGCTTCCACAGGGATATGAACACTGAAGCTTTCTTT. This translates into CASRFHRDMNTEAFF.

This chain joins TRBV4-2 and TRBJ2-7; TRBD2 aligns across 10 bases. This CDR3 has 16 amino acids. V shed 1 base and J 9 bases; nucleotides not matched to a gene: 12. Germline V gives CDR1 LGHNA, CDR2 YNFKEQ. The CDR3 DNA follows: TGTGCCAGCAGCCAAGGAATGGAGCGGGGGGGCCTCGGGCAGTACTTC. This sequence encodes CASSQGMERGGLGQYF.

The chain uses TRBV6-6 and TRBJ2-1, with 7 bases aligning to TRBD2. CDR1 is MNHNY, CDR2 SVGAGI, per germline (reference sequence). The CDR3 has 15 amino acids. The trim removed 6 bases at V and 3 bases at J, leaving 8 bases unmatched. The CDR3 spells CASSRPGLGYNEQFF. CDR3 sequence (DNA): TGTGCCAGCAGCCGGCCCGGACTAGGCTACAATGAGCAGTTCTTC.

The rearrangement links TRBV6-5 to TRBJ2-6, with TRBD2 matching 7 bases. Unmatched junction bases numbered 3, after V lost 6 bases and J lost 1 base. Germline CDR1 reads MNHEY; CDR2 reads SVGAGI. The CDR3 sequence is 15 residues long. The CDR3, as DNA: TGTGCCAGCAGGTTGCGGGGGTCTGGGGCCAACGTCCTGACTTTC. Protein: CASRLRGSGANVLTF.

This sequence joins TRBV11-2 and TRBJ2-1; 8 nucleotides line up with TRBD1. In germline, CDR1 is SGHAT, CDR2 FQNNGV. V lost 1 base to trimming and J lost 8 bases; unmatched junction nucleotides: 7. The CDR3 spans 15 residues. The CDR3 protein is CASSLGTGMADEQFF. DNA for the CDR3: TGTGCCAGCAGCTTAGGGACAGGGATGGCGGATGAGCAGTTCTTC.

The CDR3 here is CASSTSTTPYEQYF. CDR3 in DNA: TGCGCCAGCAGCACCTCTACTACTCCCTACGAGCAGTACTTC. The chain uses TRBV10-2 and TRBJ2-7; D is unclear. CDR1 WSHSY and CDR2 SAAADI come from the germline V gene. The CDR3 is 14 amino acids. The V gene lost 6 bases and the J gene lost 2 bases, with 14 bases spanning the gap.

V usage is TRBV5-1 and J usage is TRBJ2-3; 9 bases line up with TRBD1. Per germline, CDR1 SGHRS and CDR2 YFSETQ. The trim removed 0 bases at V and 2 bases at J, leaving 1 base unmatched. The CDR3 loop spans 15 amino acids. The CDR3 spells CASSLGDRVTDTQYF. The DNA of the CDR3 is TGCGCCAGCAGCTTGGGGGACAGGGTCACAGATACGCAGTATTTT.

This chain connects TRBV28 to TRBJ1-2; TRBD1 matches at 7 bases. V was clipped by 6 bases and J by 4 bases; unmatched bases: 5. Germline values: CDR1 MDHEN, CDR2 SYDVKM. CDR3 length: 13 amino acids. The CDR3 DNA reads TGTGCCAGCAGAATCGGGACAGTCTATGGCTACACCTTC. Residues: CASRIGTVYGYTF.

The chain carries TRBV7-9 and TRBJ2-5, with TRBD1 as a possible D gene (5 bases). The CDR3 covers 13 residues. In germline, CDR1 is SEHNR, CDR2 FQNEAQ (reference sequence). V was clipped by 6 bases and J by 5 bases, with 13 bases between them. The CDR3 DNA reads TGTGCCAGCAGTTCTGACAGTCGGGAGACCCAGTACTTC. It encodes CASSSDSRETQYF.

The gene calls are TRBV7-9 and TRBJ1-3, with 7 bases that match TRBD1. J was trimmed by 2 bases and V by 1 base; bases with no gene match: 5. Germline loops: CDR1 SEHNR, CDR2 FQNEAQ (reference sequence). The CDR3 covers 16 residues. The CDR3 nucleotides are TGTGCCAGCAGCTTAGGGGCCGGGACAGCTGGAAACACCATATATTTT. It encodes CASSLGAGTAGNTIYF.

The chain uses TRBV20-1 and TRBJ2-1; D unresolved. Germline CDR1 and CDR2: DFQATT and SNEGSKA (reference sequence). The germline V and J ends were trimmed by 0 bases and 13 bases, with 7 bases remaining between them. The CDR3 consists of 10 residues. The CDR3 reads CSARDRYQFF. CDR3 in DNA: TGCAGTGCTAGAGATAGATATCAGTTCTTC.

The rearrangement uses TRBV5-1 and TRBJ1-1; D is uncertain. Between the trimmed V and J ends, which lost 0 bases and 3 bases, there was a span of 15 bases. The CDR3 contains 16 residues. In germline, CDR1 is SGHRS, CDR2 YFSETQ. CDR3: CASSLEFGEFDTEAFF. CDR3 DNA sequence: TGCGCCAGCAGCTTGGAGTTCGGGGAATTCGACACTGAAGCTTTCTTT.

DNA for the CDR3: TGTGCCATCAGTGAGTCGTGGACAGGGAGGGAGAACCAAGAGACCCAGTACTTC. As protein: CAISESWTGRENQETQYF. V gene TRBV10-3 combines with J gene TRBJ2-5, with a weak D call TRBD1 (8 bases). There are 18 residues in the CDR3. CDR1 and CDR2 (germline): ENHRY, SYGVKD. Trimming took 0 bases from V and 0 from J, leaving 17 bases between them.